These 21 T cell receptor beta chains originate from one sample sequenced in a study of cytomegalovirus exposure and HLA in healthy donors. Use of 60 Vbeta and 13 Jbeta primers characterized the PCR. Method: immunoSEQ multiplex PCR; TCRdb's copy keeps in-frame clones and lacks some. The sample shows more than 95,000 clones, 80% of them seen only once. The sample consisted of PBMCs. All receptors derive from a man younger than 40 in good health and CMV-seropositive.

V gene TRBV5-6 combines with J gene TRBJ1-1, with D unresolved. Trimming removed 3 bases from V and 4 bases from J, with 16 bases in between. From germline, CDR1 is SGHDT and CDR2 YYEEEE. The CDR3 is 15 amino acids. The CDR3 nucleotides are TGTGCCAGCAGCTACGCGGGTGGACGGGGCACTGAAGCTTTCTTT. This gives the protein CASSYAGGRGTEAFF.

The chain is built from TRBV18 and TRBJ1-1, with a possible D match to TRBD1 (6 bases). V lost 3 bases, J lost 7 bases, and 12 bases lay in between. Germline values: CDR1 KGHSH, CDR2 LQKENI. CDR3 length: 13 residues. The CDR3 nucleotides are TGTGCCAGCTCACCGGACAGTTCCATTGAAGCTTTCTTT. This gives the protein CASSPDSSIEAFF.

As DNA, the CDR3 is TGTGCCAGCAGTGAAATTGCTCCAGGGGTCACTGAAGCTTTCTTT. This encodes CASSEIAPGVTEAFF. The rearrangement joins TRBV6-1 to TRBJ1-1, with a weak D call TRBD1 (6 bases). Germline CDR1 is MNHNS and CDR2 is SASEGT. The CDR3 sequence is 15 residues long. The V end was cut by 2 bases, the J end by 4 bases, with 14 bases between.

The gene calls are TRBV10-3 and TRBJ1-1; TRBD1 might be the D (5 bases). The V end was cut by 11 bases, the J end by 1 base, with 14 bases between. The V gene's germline CDR1 is ENHRY and CDR2 SYGVKD. The CDR3 length is 13 residues. This CDR3 is CAASGSANTEAFF. The DNA of the CDR3 is TGTGCCGCCTCAGGGTCAGCGAACACTGAAGCTTTCTTT.

Only a few counts were recorded for this clone. The CDR3 loop is CASSGLRNTEAFF. DNA of the CDR3: TGTGCCAGCAGTGGACTCCGTAACACTGAAGCTTTCTTT. This chain connects TRBV2 to TRBJ1-1, with D uncertain. The V and J ends lost 4 bases and 2 bases respectively, with 8 bases between them. The CDR3 has 13 residues. Germline CDR1 is SNHLY and CDR2 is FYNNEI.

V usage is TRBV10-3 and J usage is TRBJ1-5; no clear D gene. The CDR3 is 18 residues long. V gave up 3 bases and J gave up 0 bases, with 18 bases separating them. Germline assignment: CDR1 ENHRY and CDR2 SYGVKD. Here the CDR3 DNA reads TGTGCCATCAGTGACCCTAACCGGGGAAATTATAGCAATCAGCCCCAGCATTTT. Translating it yields CAISDPNRGNYSNQPQHF.

The V and J genes are TRBV29-1 and TRBJ1-2; TRBD1 matches 11 bases. CDR1 SQVTM and CDR2 ANQGSEA come from the germline V gene. J was trimmed by 8 bases and V by 4 bases; bases with no gene match: 0. The CDR3 consists of 11 residues. CDR3 sequence: CSVGTGGGYTF. The CDR3 nucleotides are TGCAGCGTTGGGACAGGGGGCGGCTACACCTTC.

The chain recombines TRBV7-3 with TRBJ1-1; no clear D gene. From germline, CDR1 is SGHTA and CDR2 FQGTGA. V lost 2 bases and J 0 bases, leaving 4 bases between the germline ends. The CDR3 extends over 13 amino acids. The CDR3 DNA sequence: TGTGCCAGCAGCTTAGAGTTGAACACTGAAGCTTTCTTT. Residues: CASSLELNTEAFF.

The CDR3 protein is CASSVQNSPLHF. CDR3 in DNA: TGTGCCAGCAGCGTTCAGAATTCACCCCTCCACTTT. The gene calls are TRBV7-2 and TRBJ1-6; D gene ambiguous. CDR3 length: 12 amino acids. V lost 5 bases to trimming and J lost 7 bases, with 6 bases between them. Germline assignment: CDR1 SGHTA and CDR2 FQGNSA.

This chain uses TRBV27 with TRBJ1-1; 8 bases map to TRBD1. Germline V gene sequence: CDR1 MNHEY, CDR2 SMNVEV (reference sequence). The V segment lost 4 bases and the J segment 5 bases; nucleotides outside the gene matches: 6. This CDR3 contains 14 residues. CDR3 DNA: TGTGCCAGCAGTTGGACAGGGAGTTCTACTGAAGCTTTCTTT. It codes for CASSWTGSSTEAFF.

This clone was counted only a few times. The rearrangement uses TRBV7-9 and TRBJ2-7; 10 bases map to TRBD1. CDR1 is SEHNR, CDR2 FQNEAQ, per germline (reference sequence). Germline trimming cut 2 bases from V and 7 bases from J; bases unmatched to any gene: 8. This CDR3 spans 15 amino acids. The CDR3 loop is CASSLMGDRGQEQYF. Here the CDR3 DNA reads TGTGCCAGCAGCTTAATGGGTGACAGGGGGCAAGAGCAGTACTTC. The full variable domain, completed using reference TRBV7-9 and TRBJ2-7, is DTGVSQNPRHKITKRGQNVTFRCDPISEHNRLYWYRQTLGQGPEFLTYFQNEAQLEKSRLLSDRFSAERPKGSFSTLEIQRTEQGDSAMYLCASSLMGDRGQEQYFGPGTRLTVT.

This clone was observed a handful of times. The V and J genes are TRBV19 and TRBJ1-1; a possible D gene is TRBD1 (5 bases). The length of the CDR3 is 14 residues. Germline values: CDR1 LNHDA, CDR2 SQIVND (reference sequence). Trimming pared 3 bases from V and 6 bases from J, leaving 14 bases between. The CDR3 DNA reads as TGTGCCAGTAGTATCTCCAGACAGAGCCCTGAAGCTTTCTTT. It is translated as CASSISRQSPEAFF. The full variable domain, completed using reference TRBV19 and TRBJ1-1, is DGGITQSPKYLFRKEGQNVTLSCEQNLNHDAMYWYRQDPGQGLRLIYYSQIVNDFQKGDIAEGYSVSREKKESFPLTVTSAQKNPTAFYLCASSISRQSPEAFFGQGTRLTVV.

The V and J genes are TRBV4-1 and TRBJ1-4, with D unresolved. This CDR3 is built from 17 residues. Germline CDR1 is MGHRA and CDR2 is YSYEKL. Trimming left V 0 bases short and J 0 bases short, with 11 bases between. The CDR3 region is CASSQDPTHATNEKLFF. The CDR3 DNA is TGCGCCAGCAGCCAAGATCCGACACACGCAACTAATGAAAAACTGTTTTTT.

This rearrangement joins TRBV10-1 to TRBJ1-5; 7 bases agree with TRBD1. Germline trimming cut 2 bases from V and 6 bases from J; bases unmatched to any gene: 4. This CDR3 has 14 residues. Germline V gives CDR1 WNHNN, CDR2 SYGVQD (reference sequence). The CDR3 reads CASSEAGGPQPQHF. CDR3 nucleotide sequence: TGCGCCAGCAGTGAGGCAGGGGGTCCTCAGCCCCAGCATTTT.

In DNA, the CDR3 is TGTGCCAGCTCACCGGGAGGGGGCTACACCTTC. Amino acid sequence: CASSPGGGYTF. This chain uses TRBV18 with TRBJ1-2; D gene unclear. V was clipped by 3 bases and J by 8 bases, with 7 bases between them. Germline assignment: CDR1 KGHSH and CDR2 LQKENI. This CDR3 has 11 amino acids.

The V and J genes are TRBV5-6 and TRBJ1-5; 9 positions agree with TRBD1. V lost 3 bases and J lost 5; bases outside the gene matches: 3. The CDR3 totals 14 residues. CDR1 is SGHDT, CDR2 YYEEEE, per germline. The CDR3 loop is CASSSTGGYQPQHF. The DNA for the CDR3 is TGTGCCAGCAGCTCTACAGGGGGCTATCAGCCCCAGCATTTT.

This sequence joins TRBV5-4 and TRBJ1-1; D is possibly TRBD1 (6 bases). This CDR3 is built from 17 residues. The germline V gene has CDR1 SGHNT and CDR2 YYREEE (reference sequence). The V end was cut by 4 bases, the J end by 0 bases, with 19 bases between. In DNA form, the CDR3 reads TGTGCCAGCAGCCGCGTCCCGGACAGAGGAATGAACACTGAAGCTTTCTTT. Its protein is CASSRVPDRGMNTEAFF.

The J gene is TRBJ1-4, the V gene TRBV2; D is possibly TRBD1 (5 bases). CDR3 length: 13 residues. Trimming took 7 bases from V and 2 from J, leaving 8 bases between them. Germline-derived CDR1 and CDR2 are SNHLY and FYNNEI. The CDR3 DNA reads TGTGCCAGCAAACGACAGACTAATGAAAAACTGTTTTTT. Translated, it gives CASKRQTNEKLFF.

This rearrangement joins TRBV4-1 to TRBJ2-7; 11 positions agree with TRBD2. The CDR3 has 16 residues. V shed 2 bases and J 3 bases; nucleotides not matched to a gene: 6. Germline loops: CDR1 MGHRA, CDR2 YSYEKL. CDR3 nucleotides: TGCGCCAGCAGCCAACGATCTGGGACTAGCGGCTACGAGCAGTACTTC. This gives the protein CASSQRSGTSGYEQYF.

This chain links TRBV25-1 with TRBJ1-3; D is unresolved. Trimming removed 0 bases at V and 7 bases at J, with 4 bases between. This CDR3 is 12 amino acids long. Germline CDR1 is MGHDK and CDR2 is SYGVNS. CDR3 sequence reads: CASSEYSNTIYF. Written as DNA, the CDR3 is TGTGCCAGCAGTGAATATAGTAACACCATATATTTT.

This clone was recorded a few times. This sequence joins TRBV27 and TRBJ2-5, with 9 bases fitting TRBD1. V lost 2 bases and J lost 4; bases outside the gene matches: 5. The CDR3 consists of 15 residues. Per the germline V gene, CDR1 is MNHEY and CDR2 is SMNVEV (reference sequence). The CDR3 bases are TGTGCCAGCAGTTTACGGGACAGGGAGGGAGAGACCCAGTACTTC. It codes for CASSLRDREGETQYF.